Listed below are T cell receptor beta chains from one sample, sequenced in a study of cytomegalovirus exposure and HLA in healthy donors. Libraries were prepared by immunoSEQ multiplex PCR; TCRdb keeps only in-frame clonotypes and omits some of them. The profile shows 50,000 to 55,000 clones, roughly four fifths of them singletons. The source material was PBMCs. The source of these receptors is a boy aged 10-17 years in good health and CMV-seropositive. CDR3s include the opening cysteine and the closing phenylalanine or tryptophan. D genes are given only for firm matches. Size values are once, few and many counts, or a class for expanded clones, and some rows have none.

j_call,v_call,clone_size,d_call,cdr3_aa,cdr3_nt
TRBJ1-2,TRBV6-5,.,.,CASSSSGHKNYGYTF,TGTGCCAGCAGTTCCTCGGGACATAAGAACTATGGCTACACCTTC
TRBJ1-1,TRBV18,.,.,CASSPMGGGEAFF,TGTGCCAGCTCACCTATGGGAGGTGGTGAAGCTTTCTTT
TRBJ2-5,TRBV11-1,.,TRBD2,CASSQRAREEETQYF,TGTGCCAGCAGCCAGAGGGCTCGGGAGGAAGAGACCCAGTACTTC
TRBJ1-2,TRBV9,.,TRBD1,CASSPENIQGTLTF,TGTGCCAGCAGCCCAGAAAACATACAGGGGACGTTGACCTTC
TRBJ2-7,TRBV28,.,.,CASSLSQGWYEQYF,TGTGCCAGCAGTTTAAGCCAGGGGTGGTACGAGCAGTACTTC
TRBJ1-1,TRBV9,.,.,CASSVGGSTEAFF,TGTGCCAGCAGCGTAGGAGGGAGCACTGAAGCTTTCTTT
TRBJ1-2,TRBV7-6,.,.,CASSHREDSVYGYTF,TGTGCCAGCAGCCACAGAGAAGACAGCGTCTATGGCTACACCTTC
TRBJ2-7,TRBV27,.,TRBD1,CASSLASTGTADEQYF,TGTGCCAGCAGTTTGGCATCAACGGGGACAGCCGACGAGCAGTACTTC
TRBJ2-3,TRBV6-1,.,TRBD1,CASRGMGQGDDTQYF,TGTGCCAGCAGGGGTATGGGACAGGGGGACGATACGCAGTATTTT
TRBJ2-7,TRBV5-5,.,TRBD1,CASSSLGGDEQYF,TGTGCCAGCAGCTCCCTAGGGGGCGACGAGCAGTACTTC
TRBJ1-2,TRBV2,.,TRBD1,CASSERTGDGYTF,TGTGCCAGCAGTGAAAGGACAGGGGACGGCTACACCTTC
TRBJ2-7,TRBV5-8,.,.,CASSLDRGQPYEQYF,TGTGCCAGCAGCTTGGATAGGGGACAACCGTACGAGCAGTACTTC
TRBJ2-4,TRBV4-1,.,TRBD2,CASSGSSVGTTQYF,TGCGCCAGCAGCGGATCCTCGGTGGGGACTACGCAGTACTTC
TRBJ2-1,TRBV14,.,TRBD2,CASSQETSGPDNEQFF,TGTGCCAGCAGCCAAGAGACTAGCGGGCCGGACAATGAGCAGTTCTTC
TRBJ1-2,TRBV27,.,.,CASSWAANYGYTF,TGTGCCAGCAGTTGGGCCGCTAACTATGGCTACACCTTC
TRBJ1-2,TRBV20-1,once,.,CSAHGISGYTF,TGCAGTGCTCACGGGATCTCTGGCTACACCTTC
TRBJ2-1,TRBV21-1,once,.,CASSKASGDYNNEQFF,TGTGCCAGCAGCAAGGCGTCAGGGGATTATAACAATGAGCAGTTCTTC
TRBJ1-6,TRBV4-2,.,TRBD1,CASSQDGDRMMNSPLHF,TGTGCCAGCAGCCAAGATGGGGACAGGATGATGAATTCACCCCTCCACTTT
TRBJ2-7,TRBV10-3,.,TRBD1,CAISDHTGAYEQYF,TGTGCCATCAGTGACCACACAGGGGCCTACGAGCAGTACTTC
TRBJ1-6,TRBV4-2,.,TRBD1,CASSQETGVAPLHF,TGTGCCAGCAGCCAAGAAACAGGGGTCGCACCCCTCCACTTT
TRBJ1-6,TRBV5-4,.,.,CASSAGPGGARRGRNSPLHF,TGTGCCAGCAGCGCGGGACCCGGAGGGGCCCGCCGGGGTAGAAATTCACCCCTCCACTTT
TRBJ2-7,TRBV5-1,.,.,CASSLAPGPSYEQYF,TGCGCCAGCAGCTTGGCCCCAGGGCCCTCCTACGAGCAGTACTTC
TRBJ1-2,TRBV6-1,few,.,CASTERTTLYGYTF,TGTGCCAGCACCGAAAGGACAACCCTATATGGCTACACCTTC
TRBJ1-1,TRBV7-6,.,TRBD1,CASSIPQGATWDTEAFF,TGTGCCAGCAGCATACCCCAGGGGGCAACTTGGGACACTGAAGCTTTCTTT
TRBJ1-3,TRBV18,.,TRBD1,CASSPGGQGTGNTIYF,TGTGCCAGCTCACCAGGCGGACAGGGTACTGGAAACACCATATATTTT
TRBJ2-1,TRBV6-4,few,TRBD2,CASSNSGGDYNEQFF,TGTGCCAGCAGTAACAGCGGGGGGGACTACAATGAGCAGTTCTTC
TRBJ2-6,TRBV6-1,.,.,CASSEDGSGANVLTF,TGTGCCAGCAGTGAAGACGGTTCTGGGGCCAACGTCCTGACTTTC